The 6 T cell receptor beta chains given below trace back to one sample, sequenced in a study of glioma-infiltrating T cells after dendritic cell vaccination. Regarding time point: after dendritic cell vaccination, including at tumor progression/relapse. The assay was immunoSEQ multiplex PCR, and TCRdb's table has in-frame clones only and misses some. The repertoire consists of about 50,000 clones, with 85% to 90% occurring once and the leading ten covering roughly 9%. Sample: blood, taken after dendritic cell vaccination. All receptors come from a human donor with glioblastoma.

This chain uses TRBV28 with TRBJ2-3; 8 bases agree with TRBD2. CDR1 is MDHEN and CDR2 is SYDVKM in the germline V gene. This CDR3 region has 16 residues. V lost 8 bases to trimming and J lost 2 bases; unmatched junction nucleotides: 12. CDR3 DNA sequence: TGTGCCAGCGGCCTTGAGGCTAGCGGGTTCACAGATACGCAGTATTTT. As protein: CASGLEASGFTDTQYF. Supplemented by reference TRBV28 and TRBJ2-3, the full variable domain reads DVKVTQSSRYLVKRTGEKVFLECVQDMDHENMFWYRQDPGLGLRLIYFSYDVKMKEKGDIPEGYSVSREKKERFSLILESASTNQTSMYLCASGLEASGFTDTQYFGPGTRLTVL.

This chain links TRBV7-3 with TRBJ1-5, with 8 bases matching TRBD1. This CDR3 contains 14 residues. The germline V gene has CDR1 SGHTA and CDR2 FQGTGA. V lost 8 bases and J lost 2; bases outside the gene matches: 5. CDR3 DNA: TGTGCCAGCGGACAGGGCTGGGGCAATCAGCCCCAGCATTTT. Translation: CASGQGWGNQPQHF. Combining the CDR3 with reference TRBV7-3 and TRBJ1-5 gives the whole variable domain GAGVSQTPSNKVTEKGKYVELRCDPISGHTALYWYRQSLGQGPEFLIYFQGTGAADDSGLPNDRFFAVRPEGSVSTLKIQRTERGDSAVYLCASGQGWGNQPQHFGDGTRLSIL.

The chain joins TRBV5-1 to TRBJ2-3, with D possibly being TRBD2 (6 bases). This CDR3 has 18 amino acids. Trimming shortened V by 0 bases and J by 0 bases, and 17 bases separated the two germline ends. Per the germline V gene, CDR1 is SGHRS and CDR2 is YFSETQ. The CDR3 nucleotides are TGCGCCAGCAGCTTGGAGGAGGCGGGATATTTAAGCACAGATACGCAGTATTTT. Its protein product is CASSLEEAGYLSTDTQYF. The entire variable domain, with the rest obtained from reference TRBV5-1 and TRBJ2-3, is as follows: KAGVTQTPRYLIKTRGQQVTLSCSPISGHRSVSWYQQTPGQGLQFLFEYFSETQRNKGNFPGRFSGRQFSNSRSEMNVSTLELGDSALYLCASSLEEAGYLSTDTQYFGPGTRLTVL.

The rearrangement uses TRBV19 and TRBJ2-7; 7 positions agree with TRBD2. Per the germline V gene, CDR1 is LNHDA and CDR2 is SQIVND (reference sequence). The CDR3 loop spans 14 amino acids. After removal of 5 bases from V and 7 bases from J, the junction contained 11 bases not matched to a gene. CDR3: CASSFRLAGGEQYF. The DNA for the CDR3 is TGTGCCAGTAGTTTCCGACTGGCCGGGGGGGAGCAGTACTTC.

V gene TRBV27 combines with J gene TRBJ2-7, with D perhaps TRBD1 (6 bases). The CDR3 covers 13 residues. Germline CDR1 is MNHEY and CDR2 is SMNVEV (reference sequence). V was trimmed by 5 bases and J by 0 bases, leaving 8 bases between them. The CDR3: CASSRGSSYEQYF. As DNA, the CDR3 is TGTGCCAGCAGTAGGGGGAGCTCCTACGAGCAGTACTTC.

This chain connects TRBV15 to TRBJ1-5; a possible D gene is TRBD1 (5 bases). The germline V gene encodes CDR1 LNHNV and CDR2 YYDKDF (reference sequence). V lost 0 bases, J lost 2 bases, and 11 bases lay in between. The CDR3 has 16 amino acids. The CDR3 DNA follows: TGTGCCACCAGCAGAGAACCGGGGGTAGGCAATCAGCCCCAGCATTTT. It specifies CATSREPGVGNQPQHF.